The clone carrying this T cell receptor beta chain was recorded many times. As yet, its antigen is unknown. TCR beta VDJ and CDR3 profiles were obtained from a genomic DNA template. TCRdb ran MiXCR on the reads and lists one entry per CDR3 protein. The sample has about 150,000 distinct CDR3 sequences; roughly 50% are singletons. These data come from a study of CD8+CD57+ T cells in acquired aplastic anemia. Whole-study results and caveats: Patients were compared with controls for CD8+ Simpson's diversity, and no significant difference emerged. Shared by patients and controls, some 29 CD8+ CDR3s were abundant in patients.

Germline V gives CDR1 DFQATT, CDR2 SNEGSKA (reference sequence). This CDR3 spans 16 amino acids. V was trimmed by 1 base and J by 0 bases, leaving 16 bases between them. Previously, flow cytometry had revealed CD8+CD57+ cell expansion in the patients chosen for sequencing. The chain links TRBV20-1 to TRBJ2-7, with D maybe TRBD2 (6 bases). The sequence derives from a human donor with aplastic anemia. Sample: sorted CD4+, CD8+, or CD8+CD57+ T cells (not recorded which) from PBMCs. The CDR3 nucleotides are TGCAGTGCTAGAGGACTAGAGTCGCGGAGCTCCTACGAGCAGTACTTC. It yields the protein CSARGLESRSSYEQYF.